This entry lists 16 T cell receptor beta chains sequenced from one sample in a study of shared clonotypes between healthy human individuals. Some clones are missing from TCRdb's copy, which holds only in-frame ones; the method was immunoSEQ multiplex PCR. The table lists millions of clones, approximately 95% of them singletons, with about 0.37% in the top ten. The sample taken for sequencing was naive CD4+ T cells from PBMCs. The subset denotes: CD45RA+ positively selected. Receptor source: a man between 18 and 35 years old in good health. Some clones in this sample may be carry-over from other donors' samples.

This chain joins TRBV7-8 and TRBJ1-5; a weak D match, TRBD1 (5 bases). V was trimmed by 2 bases and J by 6 bases, leaving 8 bases between them. Germline assignment: CDR1 SGHVS and CDR2 FQNEAQ. The CDR3 covers 13 residues. CDR3 amino acids: CASSLRRAQPQHF. As DNA, the CDR3 is TGTGCCAGCAGCTTACGCAGGGCTCAGCCCCAGCATTTT.

This sequence joins TRBV19 and TRBJ2-6; possibly TRBD2 for D (6 bases). The CDR3 consists of 16 residues. V dropped 3 bases and J dropped 1 base, with 10 bases sitting between them. CDR1 and CDR2 from the germline V gene are LNHDA and SQIVND (reference sequence). The CDR3 bases are TGTGCCAGTAGTATCAGGCGGGATTCTGGGGCCAACGTCCTGACTTTC. It is translated as CASSIRRDSGANVLTF.

The chain joins TRBV7-2 to TRBJ2-1, with a weak D call TRBD2 (6 bases). This CDR3 contains 15 residues. Germline V gene lookup returns CDR1 SGHTA and CDR2 FQGNSA. Trimming cost V 1 base and J 3 bases, with 10 bases left between them. The CDR3 loop is CASSLGAGYYNEQFF. CDR3 sequence (DNA): TGTGCCAGCAGCTTAGGGGCGGGATACTACAATGAGCAGTTCTTC.

This clone has only a few counts. The chain joins TRBV19 to TRBJ1-5, with D hard to call. Germline V gene lookup returns CDR1 LNHDA and CDR2 SQIVND (reference sequence). V lost 3 bases and J lost 1, with 10 bases in between. CDR3 length: 15 residues. The CDR3 here is CASSIPQRSNQPQHF. The CDR3 bases are TGTGCCAGTAGTATCCCCCAGAGGAGCAATCAGCCCCAGCATTTT.

The V and J genes are TRBV28 and TRBJ2-1; D gene uncertain. This CDR3 contains 13 residues. V shed 4 bases and J shed 3 bases, with 7 bases lying between them. Germline V gene lookup returns CDR1 MDHEN and CDR2 SYDVKM. The CDR3 sequence is CASSWTFYNEQFF. The CDR3 DNA sequence: TGTGCCAGCAGTTGGACGTTCTACAATGAGCAGTTCTTC.

In the case of this clone: The sample contains more than one DNA sequence encoding this CDR3. This chain uses TRBV7-2 with TRBJ1-2; D gene uncertain. Trimming removed 1 base at V and 4 bases at J, with 7 bases between. CDR1 is SGHTA and CDR2 is FQGNSA in the germline V gene. The CDR3 is made up of 13 amino acids. The chain's CDR3 is CASSLETGYGYTF. The CDR3 DNA follows: TGTGCCAGCAGCTTAGAAACGGGCTATGGCTACACCTTC.

This chain joins TRBV11-3 and TRBJ2-7; D might be TRBD2 (6 bases). Germline V lookup: CDR1 SGHNT, CDR2 YENEEA. Deletions cut 3 bases from V and 5 bases from J, with 14 bases between. This CDR3 has 14 amino acids. The chain's CDR3 is CASSFSTRTNEQYF. CDR3 nucleotide sequence: TGTGCCAGCAGCTTCTCGACTAGAACCAACGAGCAGTACTTC.

V gene TRBV18 combines with J gene TRBJ2-2; D call uncertain. Trimming removed 5 bases at V and 3 bases at J, with 19 bases between. The CDR3 loop spans 17 amino acids. From germline, CDR1 is KGHSH and CDR2 LQKENI. The CDR3 DNA follows: TGTGCCAGCTCAACGATTGAGATAACGGGCGACACCGGGGAGCTGTTTTTT. Amino acid sequence: CASSTIEITGDTGELFF. Full variable domain (rest looked up from reference TRBV18 and TRBJ2-2): NAGVMQNPRHLVRRRGQEARLRCSPMKGHSHVYWYRQLPEEGLKFMVYLQKENIIDESGMPKERFSAEFPKEGPSILRIQQVVRGDSAAYFCASSTIEITGDTGELFFGEGSRLTVL.

The chain carries TRBV6-1 and TRBJ1-5; D possibly corresponds to TRBD1 (5 bases). Looked up from germline, CDR1 is MNHNS and CDR2 is SASEGT. This CDR3 spans 16 amino acids. Trimming removed 4 bases from V and 6 bases from J, with 19 bases in between. The CDR3 bases are TGTGCCAGCAGTGCCGCGACGAGGGGCAACGGTCAGCCCCAGCATTTT. Protein sequence: CASSAATRGNGQPQHF.

A remark on this clone: Other nucleotide sequences from this sample produce the same CDR3. The genes are TRBV6-1 and TRBJ2-7; D unresolved. This CDR3 contains 11 residues. Per germline, CDR1 MNHNS and CDR2 SASEGT. V gave up 10 bases and J gave up 2 bases, with 9 bases separating them. CDR3 coding DNA: TGTGCCATCCTAACAGCCTACGAGCAGTACTTC. Protein product: CAILTAYEQYF.

The rearrangement links TRBV5-4 to TRBJ1-3; a weak D match, TRBD1 (6 bases). CDR1 is SGHNT and CDR2 is YYREEE in the germline V gene (reference sequence). V dropped 0 bases and J dropped 4 bases, with 17 bases sitting between them. This CDR3 has 17 amino acids. As DNA, the CDR3 is TGTGCCAGCAGCTTGGCTGAGCTGGGGGCCGGCGGAAACACCATATATTTT. Translation: CASSLAELGAGGNTIYF. The whole variable domain, remainder taken from reference TRBV5-4 and TRBJ1-3, is ETGVTQSPTHLIKTRGQQVTLRCSSQSGHNTVSWYQQALGQGPQFIFQYYREEENGRGNFPPRFSGLQFPNYSSELNVNALELDDSALYLCASSLAELGAGGNTIYFGEGSWLTVV.

The CDR3 DNA sequence: TGTGCCAGCAGCTCAATGTCGGGGGATCCCCTAGATGGCTACACCTTC. Protein product: CASSSMSGDPLDGYTF. V gene TRBV7-9 combines with J gene TRBJ1-2; perhaps TRBD1 as D (5 bases). CDR1 is SEHNR, CDR2 FQNEAQ, per germline (reference sequence). V lost 4 bases to trimming and J lost 6 bases, with 21 bases between them. The length of the CDR3 is 16 residues.

The chain employs TRBV5-4 and TRBJ1-2; 10 nucleotides agree with TRBD1. The CDR3 length is 16 residues. Germline lookup yields CDR1 SGHNT and CDR2 YYREEE (reference sequence). The junction had 5 bases not matched to a gene; V was cut back by 0 bases and J by 3 bases. CDR3 sequence: CASSLVRQGADYGYTF. The CDR3, as DNA: TGTGCCAGCAGCTTGGTCCGACAGGGGGCCGACTATGGCTACACCTTC.

This chain links TRBV11-2 with TRBJ1-2; D may be TRBD1 (6 bases). This CDR3 has 14 residues. The V end was cut by 1 base, the J end by 8 bases, with 14 bases between. Per germline, CDR1 SGHAT and CDR2 FQNNGV. CDR3 in DNA: TGTGCCAGCAGCTTAGGGGCAGGGGCAGAGGGCTACACCTTC. Its translation is CASSLGAGAEGYTF.

In nucleotides, the CDR3 is TGTGCCAGCAGCCTGCAGGACAGGTTTGGCTATGGCTACACCTTC. Translating it yields CASSLQDRFGYGYTF. V is TRBV5-6 and J is TRBJ1-2, with TRBD1 identical over 7 bases. The germline V gene has CDR1 SGHDT and CDR2 YYEEEE. Trimming removed 4 bases from V and 4 bases from J; junction bases left unmatched: 10. The CDR3 consists of 15 residues.

The V call is TRBV4-1, the J call TRBJ2-2; 9 bases map to TRBD1. The V gene end was trimmed by 8 bases and the J gene end by 3 bases; junction bases not matched to a gene: 7. Germline lookup yields CDR1 MGHRA and CDR2 YSYEKL. There are 15 residues in the CDR3. The CDR3 DNA is TGCGCCAGCGGAGCCCGACAGGGGGACACCGGGGAGCTGTTTTTT. This encodes CASGARQGDTGELFF.